The entry below describes one TCR beta chain. Its specificity is unknown. This sample was taken from a study of T cell responses to AZD1222 COVID-19 vaccine. Study-wide results and limits: There were repertoire samples only from the period after the peak T cell response.

Assay: immunoSEQ multiplex PCR; the TCRdb copy retains only in-frame clones and omits some. The sample has approximately 110,000 clones, approximately 92% seen once. Sequences were derived from peripheral blood, sampled on day 0 of AZD1222 vaccination. This TCR derives from an adult in good health.

As DNA, the CDR3 is TGTGCCAGCAGCTTAGGAGGGACAGGGGCCACCAATGAGCAGTTCTTC. Its translation is CASSLGGTGATNEQFF. The chain is built from TRBV11-2 and TRBJ2-1; TRBD1 aligns across 10 bases. CDR1 is SGHAT, CDR2 FQNNGV, per germline. This CDR3 contains 16 residues. V was pared by 1 base and J by 6 bases, with 6 bases of the junction left unmatched.